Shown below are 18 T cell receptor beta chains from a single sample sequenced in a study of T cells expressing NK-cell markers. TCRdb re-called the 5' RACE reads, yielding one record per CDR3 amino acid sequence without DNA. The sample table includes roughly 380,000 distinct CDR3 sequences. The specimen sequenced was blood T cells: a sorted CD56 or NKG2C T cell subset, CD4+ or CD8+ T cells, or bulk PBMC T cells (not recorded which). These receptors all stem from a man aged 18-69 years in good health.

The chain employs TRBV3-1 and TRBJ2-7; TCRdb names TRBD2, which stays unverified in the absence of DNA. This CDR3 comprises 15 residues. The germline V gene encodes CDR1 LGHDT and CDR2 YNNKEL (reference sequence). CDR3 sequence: CASSQGSGARNEQYF.

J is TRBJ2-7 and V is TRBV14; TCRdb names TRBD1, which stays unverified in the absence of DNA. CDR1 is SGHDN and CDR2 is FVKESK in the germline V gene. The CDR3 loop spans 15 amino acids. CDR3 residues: CASSQSRGPFYEQYF.

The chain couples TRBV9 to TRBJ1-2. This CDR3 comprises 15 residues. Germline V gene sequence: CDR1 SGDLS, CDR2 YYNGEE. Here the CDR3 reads CASSVSPGSHVGYTF.

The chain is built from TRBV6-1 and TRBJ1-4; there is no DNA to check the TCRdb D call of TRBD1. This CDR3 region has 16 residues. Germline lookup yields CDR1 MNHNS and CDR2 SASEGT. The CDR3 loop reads CASSKSGRARDEKLFF.

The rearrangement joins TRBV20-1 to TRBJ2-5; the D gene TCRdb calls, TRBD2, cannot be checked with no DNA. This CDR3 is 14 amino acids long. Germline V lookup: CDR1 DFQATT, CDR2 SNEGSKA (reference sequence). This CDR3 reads CSASGLAGQETQYF.

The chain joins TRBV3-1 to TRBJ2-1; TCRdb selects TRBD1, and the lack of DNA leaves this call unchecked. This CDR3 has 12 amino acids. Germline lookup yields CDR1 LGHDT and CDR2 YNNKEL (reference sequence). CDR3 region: CASSRRSGGSFF.

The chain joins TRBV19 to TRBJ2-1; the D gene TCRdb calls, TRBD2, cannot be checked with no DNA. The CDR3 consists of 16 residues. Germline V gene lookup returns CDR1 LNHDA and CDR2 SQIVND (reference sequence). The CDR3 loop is CASSDSASGGARRQFF. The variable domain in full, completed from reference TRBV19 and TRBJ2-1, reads DGGITQSPKYLFRKEGQNVTLSCEQNLNHDAMYWYRQDPGQGLRLIYYSQIVNDFQKGDIAEGYSVSREKKESFPLTVTSAQKNPTAFYLCASSDSASGGARRQFFGPGTRLTVL.

CDR3 protein: CASGLVLLAGGGEQFF. The chain carries TRBV12-5 and TRBJ2-1; there is no DNA to check the TCRdb D call of TRBD2. The CDR3 sequence is 16 residues long. Germline V gene data show CDR1 as LGHNT and CDR2 as FRNRAP.

CDR3 region: CASSPQQGNEDEQYF. This sequence joins TRBV18 and TRBJ2-7; TCRdb's D call, TRBD1, is unchecked because there is no DNA. CDR3 length equals 15 residues. Germline CDR1 KGHSH, CDR2 LQKENI. The full variable domain, completed using reference TRBV18 and TRBJ2-7, is NAGVMQNPRHLVRRRGQEARLRCSPMKGHSHVYWYRQLPEEGLKFMVYLQKENIIDESGMPKERFSAEFPKEGPSILRIQQVVRGDSAAYFCASSPQQGNEDEQYFGPGTRLTVT.

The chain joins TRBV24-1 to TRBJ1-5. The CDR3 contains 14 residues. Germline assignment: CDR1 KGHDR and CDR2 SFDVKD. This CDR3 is CATSDRVTTQPQHF.

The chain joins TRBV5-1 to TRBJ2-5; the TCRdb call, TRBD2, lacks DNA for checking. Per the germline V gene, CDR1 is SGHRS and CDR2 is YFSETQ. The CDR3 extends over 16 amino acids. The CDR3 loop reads CASSLVGLAGTETQYF.

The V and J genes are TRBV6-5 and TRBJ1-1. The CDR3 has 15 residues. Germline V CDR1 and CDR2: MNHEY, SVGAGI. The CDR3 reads CASSYLPSLYTEAFF.

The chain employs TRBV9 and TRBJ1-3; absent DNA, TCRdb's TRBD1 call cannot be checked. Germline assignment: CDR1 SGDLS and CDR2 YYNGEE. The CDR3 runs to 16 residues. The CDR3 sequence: CASSEEAGGSGNTIYF.

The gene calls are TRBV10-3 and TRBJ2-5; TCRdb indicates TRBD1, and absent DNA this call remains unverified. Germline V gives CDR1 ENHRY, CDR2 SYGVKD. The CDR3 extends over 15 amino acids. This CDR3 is CAISVGGGPQETQYF.

The CDR3: CATNRGLNYEQYF. The rearrangement links TRBV6-1 to TRBJ2-7; checking the TCRdb D call of TRBD1 is not possible without DNA. Germline V gene data show CDR1 as MNHNS and CDR2 as SASEGT. The CDR3 extends over 13 amino acids.

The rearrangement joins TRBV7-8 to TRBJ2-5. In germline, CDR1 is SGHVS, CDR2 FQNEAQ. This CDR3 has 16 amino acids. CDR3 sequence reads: CASSPHYVDYQETQYF.

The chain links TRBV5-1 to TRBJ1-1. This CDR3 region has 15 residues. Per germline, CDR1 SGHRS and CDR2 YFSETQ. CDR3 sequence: CASSFAALRNTEAFF.

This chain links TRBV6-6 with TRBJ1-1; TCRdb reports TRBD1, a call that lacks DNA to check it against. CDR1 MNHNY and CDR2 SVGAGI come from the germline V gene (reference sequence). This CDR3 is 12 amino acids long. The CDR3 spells CAVGQGYTEAFF.